This record concerns one TCR beta chain sequence. The data are from a study of control samples from healthy donors and cancer patients. Sequencing was performed with immunoSEQ multiplex PCR; in TCRdb, only in-frame clones are kept and a portion is missing. The sample contains about 72,000 clones, approximately 92% of which appear only once. Germline CDR1 is LGHDT and CDR2 is YNNKEL (reference sequence). V shed 0 bases, J shed 6 bases, and the junction held 5 bases outside the gene matches. This CDR3 is built from 16 residues. The TCR originated in a woman in her fifties or sixties in good health. The sequencing sample was made of blood. J is TRBJ2-1 and V is TRBV3-1 (or the pseudogene TRBV3-2), with 10 bases aligning to TRBD1. The CDR3, as DNA: TGTGCCAGCAGCCAAGAGGACAGGGGGTTTTTCAATGAGCAGTTCTTC. This gives the protein CASSQEDRGFFNEQFF.